This T cell receptor beta chain was recorded in a study of blood T cell repertoires in COVID-19. Across the study: Some COVID-19 samples were acute and others convalescent; all came from the United States, Italy and Spain.

The length of the CDR3 is 14 residues. V lost 4 bases and J lost 9, with 16 bases in between. Germline V gene sequence: CDR1 WSHSY, CDR2 SAAADI. Clones were sequenced by immunoSEQ multiplex PCR, and TCRdb holds only the in-frame ones, with some missing. The data contain around 310,000 clones, roughly 90% of them seen just once; the ten biggest clones take up less than 9.5%. All enrollees were roughly 18 to 100 years old and from under 25 US areas. Assignments of participants to cohorts depended upon their own reported clinical history. This clonotype was obtained from a woman aged 30 to 39 who had recovered from COVID-19. The chain employs TRBV10-2 and TRBJ2-1; D is possibly TRBD2 (5 bases). The sequenced sample consisted of PBMCs or T cells enriched from blood (not recorded which). DNA for the CDR3: TGCGCCAGCAGTGTAGTGAGGGTTACGAGTGAGCAGTTCTTC. Amino acids: CASSVVRVTSEQFF.